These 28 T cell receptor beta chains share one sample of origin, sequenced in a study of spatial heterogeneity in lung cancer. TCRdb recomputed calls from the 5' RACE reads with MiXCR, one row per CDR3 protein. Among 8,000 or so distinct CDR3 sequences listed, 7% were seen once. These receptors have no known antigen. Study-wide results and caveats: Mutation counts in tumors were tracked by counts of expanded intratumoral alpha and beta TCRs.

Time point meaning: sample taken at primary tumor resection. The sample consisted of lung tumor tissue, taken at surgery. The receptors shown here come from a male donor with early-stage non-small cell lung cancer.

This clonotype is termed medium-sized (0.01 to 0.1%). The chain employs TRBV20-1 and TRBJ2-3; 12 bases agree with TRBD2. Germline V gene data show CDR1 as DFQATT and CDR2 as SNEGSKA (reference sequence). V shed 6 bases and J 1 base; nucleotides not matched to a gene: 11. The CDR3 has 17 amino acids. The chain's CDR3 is CSAPLAGGTGGTDTQYF. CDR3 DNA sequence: TGCAGTGCACCCCTAGCGGGAGGGACCGGGGGCACAGATACGCAGTATTTT.

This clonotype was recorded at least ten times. CDR3 in DNA: TGTGCCAGCAGTTTCACGGGTGGAGTCTACGAGCAGTACTTC. Its protein product is CASSFTGGVYEQYF. The genes are TRBV28 and TRBJ2-7; no reliable D call. V lost 3 bases and J 3 bases, leaving 12 bases between the germline ends. The CDR3 is made up of 14 amino acids. Germline loops: CDR1 MDHEN, CDR2 SYDVKM.

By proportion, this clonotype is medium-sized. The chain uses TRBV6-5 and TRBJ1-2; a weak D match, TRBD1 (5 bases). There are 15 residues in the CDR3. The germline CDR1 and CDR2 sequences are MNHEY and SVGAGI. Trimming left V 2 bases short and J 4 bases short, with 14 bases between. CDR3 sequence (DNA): TGTGCCAGCAGTTACGGGGGGGTGTCTAGCTATGGCTACACCTTC. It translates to CASSYGGVSSYGYTF.

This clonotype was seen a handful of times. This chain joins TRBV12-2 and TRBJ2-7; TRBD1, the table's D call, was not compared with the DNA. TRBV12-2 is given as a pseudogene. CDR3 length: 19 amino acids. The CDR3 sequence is CASRDYYRDRGLRDYEQYF. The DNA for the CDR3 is TGTGCAAGTCGCGATTACTACCGGGACAGGGGGTTAAGGGACTACGAGCAGTACTTC.

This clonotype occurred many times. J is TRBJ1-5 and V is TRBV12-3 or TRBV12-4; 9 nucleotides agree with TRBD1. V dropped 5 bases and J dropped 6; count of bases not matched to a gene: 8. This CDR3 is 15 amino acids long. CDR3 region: CASSAQDRGSQPQHF. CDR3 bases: TGTGCCAGCAGTGCTCAGGACAGGGGCAGTCAGCCCCAGCATTTT.

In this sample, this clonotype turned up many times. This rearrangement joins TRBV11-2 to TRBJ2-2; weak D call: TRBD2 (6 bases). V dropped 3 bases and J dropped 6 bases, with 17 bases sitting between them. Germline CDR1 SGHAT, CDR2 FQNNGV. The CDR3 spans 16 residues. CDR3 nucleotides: TGTGCCAGCAGCTTTATCAGGCGGGGCGGGGCCGGGGAGCTGTTTTTT. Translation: CASSFIRRGGAGELFF.

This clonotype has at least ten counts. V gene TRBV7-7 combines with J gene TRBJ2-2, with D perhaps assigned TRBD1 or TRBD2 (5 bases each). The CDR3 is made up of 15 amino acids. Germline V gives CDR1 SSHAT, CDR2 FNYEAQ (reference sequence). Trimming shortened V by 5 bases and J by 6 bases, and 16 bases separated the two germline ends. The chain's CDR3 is CASSPYGAGSGELFF. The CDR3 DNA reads TGTGCCAGCAGCCCCTACGGGGCCGGGTCCGGGGAGCTGTTTTTT.

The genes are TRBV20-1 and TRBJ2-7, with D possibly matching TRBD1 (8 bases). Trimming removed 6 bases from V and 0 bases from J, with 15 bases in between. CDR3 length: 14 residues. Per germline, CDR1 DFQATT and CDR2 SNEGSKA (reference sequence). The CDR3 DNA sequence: TGCAGTGCCAAGTACAGGGGGGGCTCCTACGAGCAGTACTTC. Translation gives CSAKYRGGSYEQYF.

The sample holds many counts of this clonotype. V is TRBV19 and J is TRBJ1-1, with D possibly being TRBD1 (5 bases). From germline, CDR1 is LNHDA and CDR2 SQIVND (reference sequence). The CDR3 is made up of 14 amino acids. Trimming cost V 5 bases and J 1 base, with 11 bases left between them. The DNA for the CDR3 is TGTGCCAGTAGTCTCCAGGGTTGGAACACTGAAGCTTTCTTT. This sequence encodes CASSLQGWNTEAFF.

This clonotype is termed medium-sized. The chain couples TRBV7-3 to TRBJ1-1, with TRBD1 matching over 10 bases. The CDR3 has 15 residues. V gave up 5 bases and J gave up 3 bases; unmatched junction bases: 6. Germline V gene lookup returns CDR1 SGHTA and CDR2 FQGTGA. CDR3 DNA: TGTGCCAGCAGCCTTTTAGGACAGGGGGACACTGAAGCTTTCTTT. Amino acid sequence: CASSLLGQGDTEAFF.

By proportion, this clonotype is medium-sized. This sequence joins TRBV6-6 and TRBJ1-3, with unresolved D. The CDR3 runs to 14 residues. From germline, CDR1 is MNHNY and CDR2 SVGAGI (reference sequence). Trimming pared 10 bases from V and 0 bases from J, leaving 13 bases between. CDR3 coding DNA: TGTGCCACCTCCCTGGGTTACTCTGGAAACACCATATATTTT. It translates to CATSLGYSGNTIYF.

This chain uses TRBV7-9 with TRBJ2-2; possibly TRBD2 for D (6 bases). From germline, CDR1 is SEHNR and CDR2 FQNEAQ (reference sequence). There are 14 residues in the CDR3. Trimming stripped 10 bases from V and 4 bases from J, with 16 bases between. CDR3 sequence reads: CAISGDSFTGELFF. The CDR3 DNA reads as TGTGCCATCTCGGGGGACTCCTTCACCGGGGAGCTGTTTTTT. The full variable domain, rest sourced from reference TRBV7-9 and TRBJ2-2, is DTGVSQNPRHKITKRGQNVTFRCDPISEHNRLYWYRQTLGQGPEFLTYFQNEAQLEKSRLLSDRFSAERPKGSFSTLEIQRTEQGDSAMYLCAISGDSFTGELFFGEGSRLTVL.

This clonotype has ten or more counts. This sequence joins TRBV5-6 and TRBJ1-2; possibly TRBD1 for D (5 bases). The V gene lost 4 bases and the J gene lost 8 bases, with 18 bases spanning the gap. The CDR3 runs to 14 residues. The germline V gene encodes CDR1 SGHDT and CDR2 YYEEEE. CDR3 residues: CASSLRDRRLGYTF. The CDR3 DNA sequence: TGTGCCAGCAGCCTCCGGGACCGCCGTTTGGGCTACACCTTC.

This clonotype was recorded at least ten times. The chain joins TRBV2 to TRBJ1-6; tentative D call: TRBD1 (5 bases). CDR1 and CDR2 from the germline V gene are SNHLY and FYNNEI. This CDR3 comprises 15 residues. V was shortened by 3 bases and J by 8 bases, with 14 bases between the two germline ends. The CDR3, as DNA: TGTGCCAGCAGTGAGCCGGGGACGGTAGATTCACCCCTCCACTTT. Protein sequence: CASSEPGTVDSPLHF.

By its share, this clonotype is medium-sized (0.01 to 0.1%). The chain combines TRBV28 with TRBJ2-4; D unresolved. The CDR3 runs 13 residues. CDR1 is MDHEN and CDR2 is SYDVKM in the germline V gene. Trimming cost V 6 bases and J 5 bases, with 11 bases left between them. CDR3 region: CASRTSNENIQYF. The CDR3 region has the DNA TGTGCCAGCAGGACGAGTAATGAAAACATTCAGTACTTC.

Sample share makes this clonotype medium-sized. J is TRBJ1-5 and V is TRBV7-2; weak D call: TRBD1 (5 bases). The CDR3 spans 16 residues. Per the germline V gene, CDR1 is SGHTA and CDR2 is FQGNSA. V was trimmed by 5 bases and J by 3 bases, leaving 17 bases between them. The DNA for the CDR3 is TGTGCCAGCAGCCCGGGCGGGGGTTTATACAATCAGCCCCAGCATTTT. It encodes CASSPGGGLYNQPQHF.

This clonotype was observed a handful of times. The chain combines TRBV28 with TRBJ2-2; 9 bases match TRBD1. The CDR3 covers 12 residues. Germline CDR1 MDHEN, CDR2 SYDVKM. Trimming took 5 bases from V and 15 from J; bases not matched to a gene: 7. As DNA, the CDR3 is TGTGCCAGCAGTGGACAGGGGTGGGGGTTGTTTTTT. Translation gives CASSGQGWGLFF.

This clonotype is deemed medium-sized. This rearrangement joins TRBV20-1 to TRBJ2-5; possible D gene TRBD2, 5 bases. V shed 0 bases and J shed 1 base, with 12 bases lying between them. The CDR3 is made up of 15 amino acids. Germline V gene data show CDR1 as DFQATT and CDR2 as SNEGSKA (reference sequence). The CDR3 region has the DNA TGCAGTGCTAGAGAAGGGAGACGGACCCAAGAGACCCAGTACTTC. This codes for CSAREGRRTQETQYF.

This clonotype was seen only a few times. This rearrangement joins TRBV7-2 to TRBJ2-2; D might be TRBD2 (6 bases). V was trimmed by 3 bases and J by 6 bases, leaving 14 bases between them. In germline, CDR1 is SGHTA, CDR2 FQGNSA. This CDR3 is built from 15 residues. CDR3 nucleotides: TGTGCCAGCAGCTTGATCCGGGAGTGGGCCGGGGAGCTGTTTTTT. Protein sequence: CASSLIREWAGELFF.

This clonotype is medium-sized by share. CDR3 sequence reads: CSAMGDKMNTEAFF. In nucleotides, the CDR3 is TGCAGTGCTATGGGGGACAAAATGAACACTGAAGCTTTCTTT. This sequence joins TRBV20-1 and TRBJ1-1, with D possibly matching TRBD1 (6 bases). Germline V gene lookup returns CDR1 DFQATT and CDR2 SNEGSKA (reference sequence). Trimming stripped 4 bases from V and 0 bases from J, with 12 bases between. The CDR3 is made up of 14 amino acids.

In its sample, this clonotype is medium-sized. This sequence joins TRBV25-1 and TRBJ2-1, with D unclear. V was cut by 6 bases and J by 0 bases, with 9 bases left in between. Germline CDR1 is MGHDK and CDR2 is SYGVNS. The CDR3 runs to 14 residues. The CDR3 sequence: CASRGPSSYNEQFF. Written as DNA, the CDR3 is TGTGCCAGCAGGGGTCCTAGCTCCTACAATGAGCAGTTCTTC.

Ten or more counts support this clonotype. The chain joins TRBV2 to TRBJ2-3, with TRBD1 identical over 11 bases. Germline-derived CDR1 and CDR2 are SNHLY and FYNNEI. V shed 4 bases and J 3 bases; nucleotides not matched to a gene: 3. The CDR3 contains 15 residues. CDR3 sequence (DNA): TGTGCCAGCAGTGGGGGACAGGGGGAGACAGATACGCAGTATTTT. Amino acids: CASSGGQGETDTQYF.

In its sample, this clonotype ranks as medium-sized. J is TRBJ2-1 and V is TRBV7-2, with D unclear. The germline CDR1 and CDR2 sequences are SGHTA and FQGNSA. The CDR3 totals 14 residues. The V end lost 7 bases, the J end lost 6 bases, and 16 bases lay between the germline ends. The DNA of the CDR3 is TGTGCCAGCACCCCGCAGCTAGATGGCAATGAGCAGTTCTTC. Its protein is CASTPQLDGNEQFF. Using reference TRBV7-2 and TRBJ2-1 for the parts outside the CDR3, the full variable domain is GAGVSQSPSNKVTEKGKDVELRCDPISGHTALYWYRQSLGQGLEFLIYFQGNSAPDKSGLPSDRFSAERTGGSVSTLTIQRTQQEDSAVYLCASTPQLDGNEQFFGPGTRLTVL.

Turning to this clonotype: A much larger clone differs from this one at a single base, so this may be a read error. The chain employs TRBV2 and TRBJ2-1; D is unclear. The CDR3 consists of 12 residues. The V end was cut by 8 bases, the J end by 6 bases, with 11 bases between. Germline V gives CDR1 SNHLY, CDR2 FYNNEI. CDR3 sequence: CASSRRVNEQFF. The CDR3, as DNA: TGTGCCAGCTCCCGCCGTGTCAATGAGCAGTTCTTC.

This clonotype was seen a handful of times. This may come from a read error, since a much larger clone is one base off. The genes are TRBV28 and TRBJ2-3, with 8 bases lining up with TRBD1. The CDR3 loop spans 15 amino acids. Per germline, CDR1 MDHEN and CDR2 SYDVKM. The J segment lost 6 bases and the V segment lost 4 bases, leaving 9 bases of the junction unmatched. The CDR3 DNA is TGTGCCAGCAGTTCAGCCTCGGGGACAGGTGATACGCAGTATTTT. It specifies CASSSASGTGDTQYF.

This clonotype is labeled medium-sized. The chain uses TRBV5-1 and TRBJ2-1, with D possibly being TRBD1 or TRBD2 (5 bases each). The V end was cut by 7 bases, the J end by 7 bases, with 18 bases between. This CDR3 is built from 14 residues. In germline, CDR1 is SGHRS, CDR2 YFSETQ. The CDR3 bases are TGCGCCAGCCGGGAAGGGGAGTCACAAAATGAGCAGTTCTTC. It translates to CASREGESQNEQFF.

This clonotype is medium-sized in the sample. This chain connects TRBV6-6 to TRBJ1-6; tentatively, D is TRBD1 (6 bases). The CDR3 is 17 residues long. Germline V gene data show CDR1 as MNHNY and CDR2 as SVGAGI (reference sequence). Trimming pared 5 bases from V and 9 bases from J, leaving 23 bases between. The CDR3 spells CASSILKGGPGSSPLHF. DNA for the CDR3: TGTGCCAGCAGTATCCTCAAGGGGGGTCCGGGGAGTTCACCCCTCCACTTT.

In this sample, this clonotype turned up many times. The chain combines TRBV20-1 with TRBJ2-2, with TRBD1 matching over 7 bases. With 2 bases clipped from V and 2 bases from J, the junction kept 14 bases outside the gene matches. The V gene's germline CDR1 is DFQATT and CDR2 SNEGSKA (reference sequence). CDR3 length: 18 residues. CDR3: CSARLVGTAALNTGELFF. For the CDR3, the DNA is TGCAGTGCTAGACTGGTCGGGACAGCAGCCTTAAACACCGGGGAGCTGTTTTTT.